Sequencing of this T cell receptor beta chain was carried out in a study of human T cells and chemical hapten exposure. The time point denotes: patch test 1, 2 weeks after DPC sensitization. Treatment here: therapeutic diphenylcyclopropenone sensitization with weekly scalp DPC. Participating donors were patients with alopecia, aged 18 to 70 years, considered appropriate candidates for DPC. Researchers extracted total RNA from unfractionated whole blood. Trimming removed 5 bases at V and 3 bases at J, with 8 bases between. CDR1 and CDR2 from the germline V gene are KGHSH and LQKENI. This CDR3 is built from 12 residues. Individual cDNA molecules in this library carried unique molecular identifiers. TCRdb used MiXCR to reprocess the RACE reads, holding one entry per CDR3 protein. This sample has 340,000 or so distinct CDR3 sequences, with approximately 6.9% found just once.

The V call is TRBV18, the J call TRBJ2-7, with D unresolved. The sample in question was whole blood, obtained in connection with sensitization to the hapten diphenylcyclopropenone (DPC). The sequence derives from a woman in her late teens or twenties with alopecia areata. Some clones in this sample may be carry-over from other donors' samples. The CDR3 loop is CASSTAFYEQYF. CDR3 DNA sequence: TGTGCCAGCTCAACAGCTTTCTACGAGCAGTACTTC.